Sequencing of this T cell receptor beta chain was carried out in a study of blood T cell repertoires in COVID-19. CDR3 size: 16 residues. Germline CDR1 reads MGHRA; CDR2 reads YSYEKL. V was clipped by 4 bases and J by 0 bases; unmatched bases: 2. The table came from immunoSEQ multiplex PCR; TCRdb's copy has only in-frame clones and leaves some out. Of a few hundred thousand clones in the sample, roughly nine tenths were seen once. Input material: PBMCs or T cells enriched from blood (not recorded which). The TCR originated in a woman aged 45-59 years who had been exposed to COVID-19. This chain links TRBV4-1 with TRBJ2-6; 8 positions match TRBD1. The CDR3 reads CASSPTGGSGANVLTF. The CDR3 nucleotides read TGCGCCAGCAGCCCAACAGGGGGCTCTGGGGCCAACGTCCTGACTTTC.